This TCR beta chain stems from a study of stem cell transplantation in POMP-related autoinflammatory disease. Study background: The study hypothesized thymoproteasome defects skew the TRB repertoire via impaired CD8+ selection. Study-wide results and limits: Patients with PRAID showed a restricted number of unique TRB V-J gene pairings.

About this clone itself: The target antigen is unknown.

Germline-derived CDR1 and CDR2 are KGHDR and SFDVKD. The CDR3 runs to 12 residues. V lost 3 bases, J lost 1 base, and 2 bases lay in between. The repertoire was sequenced with immunoSEQ multiplex PCR; TCRdb's copy has only in-frame clones and lacks some. The data hold approximately 65,000 clones, with under 95% observed a single time. Prominent immunodeficiency with autoinflammation defined PRAID. Material: CD4+ T cells from PBMCs, obtained after stem cell transplantation. The receptor comes from a human patient with POMP-related autoinflammation and immune dysregulation (PRAID). The graft donor may be the source of some T cells. This chain links TRBV24-1 with TRBJ2-5; D gene uncertain. In DNA form, the CDR3 reads TGTGCCACCAGTGATCCCCAAGAGACCCAGTACTTC. This sequence encodes CATSDPQETQYF.